The 9 T cell receptor beta chains below come from one sample, sequenced in a study of blood T cell repertoires in COVID-19. Only in-frame clones appear in the TCRdb table, and some are missing; sequencing was by immunoSEQ multiplex PCR. The sample consists of just under 65,000 clones, roughly three quarters of them appearing once. Material for sequencing was peripheral blood. These receptors were taken from a woman over 75 with acute or convalescent COVID-19.

This clone was detected a few times. The chain carries TRBV3-1 (or the pseudogene TRBV3-2) and TRBJ2-2; a possible D gene is TRBD2 (5 bases). The CDR3 covers 14 residues. From germline, CDR1 is LGHDT and CDR2 YNNKEL (reference sequence). The V gene lost 6 bases and the J gene lost 7 bases, with 15 bases spanning the gap. The CDR3 loop reads CASRPVGKGGELFF. CDR3 in DNA: TGTGCCAGCAGACCGGTCGGGAAGGGCGGGGAGCTGTTTTTT.

The V and J genes are TRBV2 and TRBJ2-7; 11 bases align to TRBD1. Germline V gives CDR1 SNHLY, CDR2 FYNNEI. This CDR3 has 14 residues. V gave up 6 bases and J gave up 5 bases; unmatched junction bases: 6. The CDR3 region is CASRKDRGLNEQYF. The CDR3, as DNA: TGTGCCAGCAGAAAGGACAGGGGGCTAAACGAGCAGTACTTC.

This clone was recorded only once. This sequence joins TRBV23-1 and TRBJ2-1; TRBD2 matches 10 bases. TRBV23-1 is recorded as an ORF, its role being uncertain. The trim removed 4 bases at V and 0 bases at J, leaving 6 bases unmatched. The CDR3 runs to 17 residues. The CDR3 reads CASSRSGRAFSYNEQFF. CDR3 coding DNA: TGCGCCAGCAGTCGAAGCGGGAGGGCCTTCTCCTACAATGAGCAGTTCTTC.

This clone has just a few counts. The chain uses TRBV9 and TRBJ2-1; 8 positions agree with TRBD2. CDR1 is SGDLS, CDR2 YYNGEE, per germline. The CDR3 runs to 15 residues. The V segment lost 4 bases and the J segment 3 bases; nucleotides outside the gene matches: 6. CDR3 amino acids: CASSTSGNLYNEQFF. CDR3 in DNA: TGTGCCAGCAGCACTAGCGGAAATCTCTACAATGAGCAGTTCTTC.

The chain combines TRBV28 with TRBJ1-2; TRBD1 aligns across 7 bases. This CDR3 spans 13 amino acids. The germline CDR1 and CDR2 sequences are MDHEN and SYDVKM. After removal of 6 bases from V and 8 bases from J, the junction contained 9 bases not matched to a gene. CDR3 sequence reads: CASRFPQGTGYTF. CDR3 nucleotide sequence: TGTGCCAGCAGGTTCCCACAGGGGACGGGCTACACCTTC.

This clone was detected a few times. The chain carries TRBV7-9 and TRBJ2-7; tentatively, D is TRBD2 (5 bases). V was trimmed by 3 bases and J by 2 bases, leaving 14 bases between them. This CDR3 has 15 amino acids. Germline-derived CDR1 and CDR2 are SEHNR and FQNEAQ (reference sequence). The CDR3 region is CASSLTEGYAYEQYF. CDR3 in DNA: TGTGCCAGCAGCTTGACTGAGGGTTACGCCTACGAGCAGTACTTC.

The chain couples TRBV5-1 to TRBJ2-1; no clear D. V was trimmed by 0 bases and J by 6 bases, leaving 4 bases between them. The CDR3 runs 12 residues. The V gene's germline CDR1 is SGHRS and CDR2 YFSETQ. The CDR3 nucleotides are TGCGCCAGCAGCTTGGCCCTCAATGAGCAGTTCTTC. Amino acids: CASSLALNEQFF.

This clone was found once. This chain connects TRBV15 to TRBJ2-5; D is unresolved. Germline V CDR1 and CDR2: LNHNV, YYDKDF (reference sequence). CDR3 length equals 15 residues. V lost 0 bases and J lost 5, with 13 bases in between. The CDR3, as DNA: TGTGCCACCAGCAGAGATGGGCTGTCTATGGAGACCCAGTACTTC. Translation gives CATSRDGLSMETQYF.

The chain couples TRBV7-9 to TRBJ1-1; possibly TRBD1 for D (5 bases). The CDR3 spans 15 residues. CDR1 and CDR2 from the germline V gene are SEHNR and FQNEAQ (reference sequence). V dropped 2 bases and J dropped 5 bases, with 15 bases sitting between them. CDR3 DNA: TGTGCCAGCAGCTTATCGGACACTCGGCGGACTGAAGCTTTCTTT. Translation gives CASSLSDTRRTEAFF.